This T cell receptor beta chain was recorded in a study of response to subunit inactivated influenza vaccine. This clonotype was seen more than once but under ten times. From germline, CDR1 is MDHEN and CDR2 SYDVKM. V shed 8 bases and J shed 5 bases, with 15 bases lying between them. The CDR3 totals 13 residues. TCRdb itself ran the RT-PCR reads through MiXCR, one entry per CDR3 protein. The sample includes 500,000 or so distinct CDR3 sequences, 16% of them seen just once. This TCR was sampled from a man in his fifties or sixties who received an inactivated influenza vaccine. This chain uses TRBV28 with TRBJ1-1; maybe TRBD1 (5 bases). Sequences were derived from CD4+ T cells sorted from PBMCs, sampled roughly 24 months after vaccination. The chain's CDR3 is CASGQGTHTEAFF. The CDR3 bases are TGTGCCAGCGGACAAGGGACGCATACTGAAGCTTTCTTT. The variable domain in full, completed from reference TRBV28 and TRBJ1-1, reads DVKVTQSSRYLVKRTGEKVFLECVQDMDHENMFWYRQDPGLGLRLIYFSYDVKMKEKGDIPEGYSVSREKKERFSLILESASTNQTSMYLCASGQGTHTEAFFGQGTRLTVV.